The T cell receptor (beta chain) described here comes from a study of read filtering for tumor transcriptome and immune sequencing. Looking at the study overall: Revised staging placed roughly 8 patients in R-ISS I, about 17 in II, 7 in III. RNA-seq yielded only roughly 75 to 1,300 TCR reads, IR-seq about 4.05 to 11 million. Transcriptome libraries were built from DNase-treated RNA.

V was trimmed by 4 bases and J by 2 bases, leaving 9 bases between them. From germline, CDR1 is KGHSH and CDR2 LQKENI. The CDR3 is 13 amino acids. This clonotype appeared many times. Molecular barcoded adaptors covering alpha/delta and beta/gamma chains were used on 400 ng RNA. TCRdb independently ran MiXCR on the reads; one entry per CDR3 protein. The sample lists about 40,000 distinct CDR3 sequences, approximately 10% occurring once. The TCR was taken from a donor aged 40 or over with multiple myeloma. Source material: a population of CD138-negative cells sorted from bone marrow. V usage is TRBV18 and J usage is TRBJ2-7; tentatively, D is TRBD2 (5 bases). The chain's CDR3 is CASSQMRAYEQYF. The CDR3 DNA is TGTGCCAGCTCACAAATGAGGGCCTACGAGCAGTACTTC. Full variable domain (missing parts from reference TRBV18 and TRBJ2-7): NAGVMQNPRHLVRRRGQEARLRCSPMKGHSHVYWYRQLPEEGLKFMVYLQKENIIDESGMPKERFSAEFPKEGPSILRIQQVVRGDSAAYFCASSQMRAYEQYFGPGTRLTVT.